The 2 T cell receptor beta chains reported below all come from one sample, sequenced in a study of cytomegalovirus exposure and HLA in healthy donors. In the PCR, 60 Vbeta and 13 Jbeta primers were used. Libraries were prepared by immunoSEQ multiplex PCR; TCRdb keeps only in-frame clonotypes and omits some of them. The sample holds around 230,000 clones; 78% are singletons and the top ten take approximately 0.47%. Source material: PBMCs. The receptors stem from a boy aged 5-17 years in good health and CMV-seronegative.

This clone has just a few counts. CDR3 region: CASRPDRYDQPQHF. CDR3 DNA sequence: TGTGCCAGCAGACCGGACAGATATGATCAGCCCCAGCATTTT. The chain links TRBV7-9 to TRBJ1-5, with TRBD1 as a possible D gene (6 bases). V was trimmed by 6 bases and J by 5 bases, leaving 14 bases between them. The CDR3 consists of 14 residues. CDR1 and CDR2 from the germline V gene are SEHNR and FQNEAQ (reference sequence).

This chain links TRBV4-1 with TRBJ2-2; 7 nucleotides match TRBD1. After removal of 4 bases from V and 2 bases from J, the junction contained 10 bases not matched to a gene. Germline V gives CDR1 MGHRA, CDR2 YSYEKL. CDR3 length: 17 residues. For the CDR3, the DNA is TGCGCCAGCAGCCCGCAACTAAGGGGGCCAAACACCGGGGAGCTGTTTTTT. Residues: CASSPQLRGPNTGELFF.